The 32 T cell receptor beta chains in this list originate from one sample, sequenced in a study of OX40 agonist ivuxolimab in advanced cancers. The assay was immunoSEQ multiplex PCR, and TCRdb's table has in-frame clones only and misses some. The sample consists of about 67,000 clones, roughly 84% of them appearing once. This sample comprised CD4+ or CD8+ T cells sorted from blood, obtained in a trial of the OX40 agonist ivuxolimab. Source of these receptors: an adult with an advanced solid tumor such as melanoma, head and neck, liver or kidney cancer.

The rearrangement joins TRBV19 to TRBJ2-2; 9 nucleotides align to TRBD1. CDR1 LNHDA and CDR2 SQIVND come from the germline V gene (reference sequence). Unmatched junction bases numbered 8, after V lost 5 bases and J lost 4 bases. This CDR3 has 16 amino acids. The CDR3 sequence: CASSGTGTGFTGELFF. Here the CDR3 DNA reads TGTGCCAGTAGTGGTACCGGGACAGGGTTCACCGGGGAGCTGTTTTTT.

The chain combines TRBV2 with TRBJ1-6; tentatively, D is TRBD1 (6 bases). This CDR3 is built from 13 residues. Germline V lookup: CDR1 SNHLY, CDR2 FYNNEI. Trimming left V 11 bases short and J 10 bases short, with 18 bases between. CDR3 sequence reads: CAGLAGVGSPLHF. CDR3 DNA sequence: TGTGCCGGACTGGCAGGGGTAGGATCACCCCTCCACTTT.

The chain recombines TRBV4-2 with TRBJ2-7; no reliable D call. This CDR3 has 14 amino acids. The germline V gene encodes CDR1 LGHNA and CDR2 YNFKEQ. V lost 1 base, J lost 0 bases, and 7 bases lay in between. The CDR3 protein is CASSQGALSYEQYF. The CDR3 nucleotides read TGTGCCAGCAGCCAAGGGGCCCTCTCCTACGAGCAGTACTTC.

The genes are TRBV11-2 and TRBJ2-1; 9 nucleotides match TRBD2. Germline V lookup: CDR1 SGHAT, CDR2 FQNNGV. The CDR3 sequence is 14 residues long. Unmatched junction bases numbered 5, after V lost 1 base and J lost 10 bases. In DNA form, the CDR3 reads TGTGCCAGCAGCTTAGTGCGGGAGGGAGGAGAGCAGTTCTTC. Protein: CASSLVREGGEQFF. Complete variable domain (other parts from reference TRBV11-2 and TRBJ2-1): EAGVAQSPRYKIIEKRQSVAFWCNPISGHATLYWYQQILGQGPKLLIQFQNNGVVDDSQLPKDRFSAERLKGVDSTLKIQPAKLEDSAVYLCASSLVREGGEQFFGPGTRLTVL.

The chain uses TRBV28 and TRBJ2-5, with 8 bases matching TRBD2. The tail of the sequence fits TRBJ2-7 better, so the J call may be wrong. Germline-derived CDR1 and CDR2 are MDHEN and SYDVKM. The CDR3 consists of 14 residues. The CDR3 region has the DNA TGTGCCAGCAGTTCTCCCGGACTAGCATACGAGCAGTACTTC. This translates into CASSSPGLAYEQYF.

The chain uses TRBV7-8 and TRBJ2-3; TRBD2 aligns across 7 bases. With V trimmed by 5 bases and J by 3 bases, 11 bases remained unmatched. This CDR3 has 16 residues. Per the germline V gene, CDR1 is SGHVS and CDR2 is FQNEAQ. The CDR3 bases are TGTGCCAGCAGCAAGGGCCGGGCTAGCGGAACAGATACGCAGTATTTT. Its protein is CASSKGRASGTDTQYF.

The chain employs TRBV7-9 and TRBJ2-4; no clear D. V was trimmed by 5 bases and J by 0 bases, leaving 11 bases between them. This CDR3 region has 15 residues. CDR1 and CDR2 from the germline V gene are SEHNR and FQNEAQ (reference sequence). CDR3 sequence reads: CASSEVGSAKNIQYF. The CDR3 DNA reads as TGTGCCAGCAGCGAAGTAGGGTCAGCCAAAAACATTCAGTACTTC.

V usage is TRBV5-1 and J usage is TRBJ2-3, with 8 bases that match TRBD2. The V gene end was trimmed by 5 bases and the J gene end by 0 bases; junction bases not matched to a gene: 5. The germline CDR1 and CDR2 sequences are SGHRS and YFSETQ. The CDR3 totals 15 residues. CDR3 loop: CASSPGLGSTDTQYF. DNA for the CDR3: TGCGCCAGCAGTCCGGGACTAGGGAGCACAGATACGCAGTATTTT.

The CDR3: CASRAGQGVYEQYF. CDR3 nucleotides: TGCGCCAGCAGGGCTGGACAGGGAGTATACGAGCAGTACTTC. This chain uses TRBV5-1 with TRBJ2-7, with 8 bases fitting TRBD1. The trim removed 5 bases at V and 4 bases at J, leaving 8 bases unmatched. The CDR3 loop spans 14 amino acids. Germline V gene sequence: CDR1 SGHRS, CDR2 YFSETQ. The variable domain in full, completed from reference TRBV5-1 and TRBJ2-7, reads KAGVTQTPRYLIKTRGQQVTLSCSPISGHRSVSWYQQTPGQGLQFLFEYFSETQRNKGNFPGRFSGRQFSNSRSEMNVSTLELGDSALYLCASRAGQGVYEQYFGPGTRLTVT.

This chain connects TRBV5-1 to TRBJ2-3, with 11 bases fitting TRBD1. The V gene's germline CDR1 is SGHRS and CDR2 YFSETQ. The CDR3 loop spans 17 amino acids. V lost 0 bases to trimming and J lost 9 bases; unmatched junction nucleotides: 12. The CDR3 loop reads CASSLASGTGGPRTQYF. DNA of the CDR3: TGCGCCAGCAGCTTGGCCTCCGGGACAGGGGGGCCGCGGACGCAGTATTTT.

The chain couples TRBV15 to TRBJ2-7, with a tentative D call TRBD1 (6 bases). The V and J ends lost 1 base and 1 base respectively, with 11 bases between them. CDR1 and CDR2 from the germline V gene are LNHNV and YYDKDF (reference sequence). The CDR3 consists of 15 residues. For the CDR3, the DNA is TGTGCCACCAGCAGAGGACTCGGGACATCCTACGAGCAGTACTTC. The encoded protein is CATSRGLGTSYEQYF.

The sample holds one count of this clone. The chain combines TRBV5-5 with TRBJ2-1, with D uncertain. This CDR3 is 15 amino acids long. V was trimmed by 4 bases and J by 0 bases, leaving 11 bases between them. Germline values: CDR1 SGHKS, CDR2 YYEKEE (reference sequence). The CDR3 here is CASSLSLSSYNEQFF. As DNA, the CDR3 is TGTGCCAGCAGCCTTTCCCTGAGCTCCTACAATGAGCAGTTCTTC. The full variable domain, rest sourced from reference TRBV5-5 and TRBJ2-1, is DAGVTQSPTHLIKTRGQQVTLRCSPISGHKSVSWYQQVLGQGPQFIFQYYEKEERGRGNFPDRFSARQFPNYSSELNVNALLLGDSALYLCASSLSLSSYNEQFFGPGTRLTVL.

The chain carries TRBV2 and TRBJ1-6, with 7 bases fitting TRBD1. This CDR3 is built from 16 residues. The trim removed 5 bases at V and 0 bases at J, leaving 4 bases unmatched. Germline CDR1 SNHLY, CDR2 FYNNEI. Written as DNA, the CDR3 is TGTGCCAGCAGTTTACAGGGGACCTCCTATAATTCACCCCTCCACTTT. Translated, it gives CASSLQGTSYNSPLHF.

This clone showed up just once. CDR3 sequence: CASRSGARGGGDTQYF. In nucleotides, the CDR3 is TGTGCAAGTCGCTCAGGCGCGCGGGGGGGCGGCGATACGCAGTATTTT. The V and J genes are TRBV12-2 and TRBJ2-3; the table's D call, TRBD2, was not checked against the DNA. TRBV12-2 is a known pseudogene. The CDR3 is made up of 16 amino acids.

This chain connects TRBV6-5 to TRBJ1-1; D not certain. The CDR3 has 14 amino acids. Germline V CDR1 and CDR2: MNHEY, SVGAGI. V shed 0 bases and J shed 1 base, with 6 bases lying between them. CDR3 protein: CASSYSESNTEAFF. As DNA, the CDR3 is TGTGCCAGCAGTTACTCGGAGTCGAACACTGAAGCTTTCTTT.

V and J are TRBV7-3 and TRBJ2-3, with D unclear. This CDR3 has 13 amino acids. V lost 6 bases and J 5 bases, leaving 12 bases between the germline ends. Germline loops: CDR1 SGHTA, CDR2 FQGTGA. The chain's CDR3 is CASSLLDGDTQYF. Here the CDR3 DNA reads TGTGCCAGCAGTCTCCTCGACGGAGATACGCAGTATTTT.

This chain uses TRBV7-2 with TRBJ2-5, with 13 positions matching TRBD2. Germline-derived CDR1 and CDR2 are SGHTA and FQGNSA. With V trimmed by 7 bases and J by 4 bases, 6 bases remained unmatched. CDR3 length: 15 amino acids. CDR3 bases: TGTGCCAGCACCCGACTAGCGGGGGGTAGAGAGACCCAGTACTTC. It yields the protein CASTRLAGGRETQYF.

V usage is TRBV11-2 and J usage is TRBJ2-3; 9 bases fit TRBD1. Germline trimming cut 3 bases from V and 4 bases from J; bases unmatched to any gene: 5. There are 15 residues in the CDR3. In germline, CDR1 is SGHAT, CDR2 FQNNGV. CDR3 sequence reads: CASSFRDRAADTQYF. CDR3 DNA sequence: TGTGCCAGCAGCTTCCGGGACAGGGCCGCAGATACGCAGTATTTT.

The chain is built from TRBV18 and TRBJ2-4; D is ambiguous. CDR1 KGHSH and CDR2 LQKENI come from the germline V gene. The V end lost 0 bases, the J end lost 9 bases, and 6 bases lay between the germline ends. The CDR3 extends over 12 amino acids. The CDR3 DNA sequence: TGTGCCAGCTCACCACCAGATGGCATTCAGTACTTC. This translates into CASSPPDGIQYF.

Here the CDR3 reads CASQDRGPTGANVLTF. The CDR3 nucleotides read TGCGCCAGCCAGGACAGGGGGCCGACCGGGGCCAACGTCCTGACTTTC. The J gene is TRBJ2-6, the V gene TRBV4-3, with 11 bases fitting TRBD1. There are 16 residues in the CDR3. J was trimmed by 4 bases and V by 8 bases; bases with no gene match: 7. The germline gives CDR1 LGHNA, CDR2 YSLEER.

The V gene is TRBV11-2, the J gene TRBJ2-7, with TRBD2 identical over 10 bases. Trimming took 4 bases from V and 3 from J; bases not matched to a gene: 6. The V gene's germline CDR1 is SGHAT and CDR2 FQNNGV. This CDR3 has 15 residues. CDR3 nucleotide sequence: TGTGCCAGCAGCTCGCCGGGACTAGCGATCTACGAGCAGTACTTC. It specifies CASSSPGLAIYEQYF.

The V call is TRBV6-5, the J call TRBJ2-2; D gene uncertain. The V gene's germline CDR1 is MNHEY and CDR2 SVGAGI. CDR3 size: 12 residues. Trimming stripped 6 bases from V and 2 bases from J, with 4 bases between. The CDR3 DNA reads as TGTGCCAGCAGCTCCAACACCGGGGAGCTGTTTTTT. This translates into CASSSNTGELFF.

CDR3 region: CASRADSYNEQFF. The DNA of the CDR3 is TGTGCCAGCAGGGCCGACTCCTACAATGAGCAGTTCTTC. The chain joins TRBV4-2 to TRBJ2-1, with D uncertain. Trimming removed 6 bases at V and 0 bases at J, with 6 bases between. This CDR3 contains 13 residues. Germline V gene data show CDR1 as LGHNA and CDR2 as YNFKEQ.

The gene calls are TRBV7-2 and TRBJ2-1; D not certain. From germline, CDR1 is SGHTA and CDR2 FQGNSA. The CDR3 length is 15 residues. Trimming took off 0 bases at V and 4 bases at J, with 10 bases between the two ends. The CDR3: CASSLAPLAYNEQFF. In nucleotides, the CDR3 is TGTGCCAGCAGCTTAGCGCCCCTCGCATACAATGAGCAGTTCTTC.

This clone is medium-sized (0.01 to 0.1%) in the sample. The CDR3 region has the DNA TGTGCCAGCAGCCAGGGGCACGAGCCCCAGCATTTT. It translates to CASSQGHEPQHF. The J gene is TRBJ1-5, the V gene TRBV7-9; possible D gene TRBD1, 6 bases. V was clipped by 5 bases and J by 8 bases, with 10 bases between them. Germline V gene lookup returns CDR1 SEHNR and CDR2 FQNEAQ (reference sequence). The CDR3 contains 12 residues.

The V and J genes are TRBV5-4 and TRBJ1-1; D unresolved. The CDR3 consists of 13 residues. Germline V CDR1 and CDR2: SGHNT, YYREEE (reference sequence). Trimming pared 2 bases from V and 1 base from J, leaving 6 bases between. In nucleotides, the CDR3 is TGTGCCAGCAGCTTAGACCCGAACACTGAAGCTTTCTTT. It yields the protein CASSLDPNTEAFF.

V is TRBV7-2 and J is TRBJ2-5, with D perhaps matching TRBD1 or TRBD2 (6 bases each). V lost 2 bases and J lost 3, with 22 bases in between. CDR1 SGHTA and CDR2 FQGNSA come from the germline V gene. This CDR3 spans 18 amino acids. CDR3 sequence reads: CASSLLSLVGGGKETQYF. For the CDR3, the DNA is TGTGCCAGCAGCTTATTATCCTTAGTTGGAGGGGGAAAAGAGACCCAGTACTTC.

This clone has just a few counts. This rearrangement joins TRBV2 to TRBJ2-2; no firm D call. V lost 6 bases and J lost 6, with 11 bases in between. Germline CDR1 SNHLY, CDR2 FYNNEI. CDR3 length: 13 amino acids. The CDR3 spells CASRTPSAGELFF. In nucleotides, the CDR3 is TGTGCCAGCAGGACCCCAAGTGCCGGGGAGCTGTTTTTT.

The chain's CDR3 is CASSSTDGFSEQYF. Written as DNA, the CDR3 is TGTGCCAGCAGCTCGACGGACGGCTTTAGCGAGCAGTACTTC. J is TRBJ2-7 and V is TRBV9; D gene ambiguous. Germline-derived CDR1 and CDR2 are SGDLS and YYNGEE. The CDR3 consists of 14 residues. Trimming left V 4 bases short and J 6 bases short, with 17 bases between.

The CDR3 DNA reads as TGTGCCAGCGGCCGGGACAGGGTTTCAAGTGAGCAGTTCTTC. Encoded protein: CASGRDRVSSEQFF. V usage is TRBV6-5 and J usage is TRBJ2-1; 9 bases match TRBD1. The trim removed 8 bases at V and 9 bases at J, leaving 11 bases unmatched. Germline assignment: CDR1 MNHEY and CDR2 SVGAGI. The CDR3 covers 14 residues.

CDR3 nucleotide sequence: TGTGCCAGCACAGACGGGGCAGTGGGGCCCTACGAGCAGTACTTC. Its translation: CASTDGAVGPYEQYF. V gene TRBV2 combines with J gene TRBJ2-7; D assignment may be TRBD1 or TRBD2 (5 bases each). Trimming took off 7 bases at V and 2 bases at J, with 18 bases between the two ends. The germline V gene encodes CDR1 SNHLY and CDR2 FYNNEI. The CDR3 spans 15 residues.

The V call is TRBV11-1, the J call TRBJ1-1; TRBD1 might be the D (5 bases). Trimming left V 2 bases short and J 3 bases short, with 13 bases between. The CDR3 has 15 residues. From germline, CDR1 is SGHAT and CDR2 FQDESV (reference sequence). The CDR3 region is CASSLTTGVDTEAFF. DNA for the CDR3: TGTGCCAGCAGCTTAACGACGGGGGTCGACACTGAAGCTTTCTTT.